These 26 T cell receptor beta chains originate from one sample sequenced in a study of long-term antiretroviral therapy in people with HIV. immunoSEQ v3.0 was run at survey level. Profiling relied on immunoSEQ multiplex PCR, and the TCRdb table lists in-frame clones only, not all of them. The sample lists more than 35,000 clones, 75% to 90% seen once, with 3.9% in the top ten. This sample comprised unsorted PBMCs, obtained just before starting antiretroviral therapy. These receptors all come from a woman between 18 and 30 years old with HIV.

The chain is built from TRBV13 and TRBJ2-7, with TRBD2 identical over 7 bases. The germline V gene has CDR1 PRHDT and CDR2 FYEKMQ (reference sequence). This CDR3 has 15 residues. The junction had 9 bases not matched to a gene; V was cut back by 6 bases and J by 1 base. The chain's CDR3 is CASRTRGEGSYEQYF. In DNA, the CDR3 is TGTGCCAGCAGAACCCGGGGGGAGGGGTCCTACGAGCAGTACTTC.

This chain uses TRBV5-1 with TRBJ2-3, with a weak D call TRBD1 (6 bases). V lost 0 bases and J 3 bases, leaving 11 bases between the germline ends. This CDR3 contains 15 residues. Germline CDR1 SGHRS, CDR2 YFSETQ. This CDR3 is CASSLERTATDTQYF. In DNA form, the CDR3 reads TGCGCCAGCAGCTTGGAGCGGACAGCGACAGATACGCAGTATTTT.

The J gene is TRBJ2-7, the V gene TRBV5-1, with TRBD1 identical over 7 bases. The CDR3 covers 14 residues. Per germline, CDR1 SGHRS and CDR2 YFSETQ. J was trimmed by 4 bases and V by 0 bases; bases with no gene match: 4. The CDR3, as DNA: TGCGCCAGCAGCTTGGGGGGACAGTATTACGAGCAGTACTTC. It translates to CASSLGGQYYEQYF. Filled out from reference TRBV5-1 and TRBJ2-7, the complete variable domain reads KAGVTQTPRYLIKTRGQQVTLSCSPISGHRSVSWYQQTPGQGLQFLFEYFSETQRNKGNFPGRFSGRQFSNSRSEMNVSTLELGDSALYLCASSLGGQYYEQYFGPGTRLTVT.

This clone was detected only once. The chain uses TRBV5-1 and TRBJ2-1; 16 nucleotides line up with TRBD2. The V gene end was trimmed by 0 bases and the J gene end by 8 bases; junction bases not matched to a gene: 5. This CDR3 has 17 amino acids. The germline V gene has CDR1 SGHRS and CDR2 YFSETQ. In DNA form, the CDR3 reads TGCGCCAGCAGCTTGGGGCCGGGACTAGCGGGAGGGGATGAGCAGTTCTTC. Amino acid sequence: CASSLGPGLAGGDEQFF.

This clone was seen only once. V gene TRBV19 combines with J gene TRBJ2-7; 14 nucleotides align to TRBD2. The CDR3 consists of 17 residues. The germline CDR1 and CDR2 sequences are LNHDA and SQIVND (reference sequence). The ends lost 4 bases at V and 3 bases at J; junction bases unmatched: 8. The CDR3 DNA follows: TGTGCCAGTAGTACCTCCGGGACTAGCGGGAGTTACTACGAGCAGTACTTC. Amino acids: CASSTSGTSGSYYEQYF. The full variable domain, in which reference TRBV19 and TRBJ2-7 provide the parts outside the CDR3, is DGGITQSPKYLFRKEGQNVTLSCEQNLNHDAMYWYRQDPGQGLRLIYYSQIVNDFQKGDIAEGYSVSREKKESFPLTVTSAQKNPTAFYLCASSTSGTSGSYYEQYFGPGTRLTVT.

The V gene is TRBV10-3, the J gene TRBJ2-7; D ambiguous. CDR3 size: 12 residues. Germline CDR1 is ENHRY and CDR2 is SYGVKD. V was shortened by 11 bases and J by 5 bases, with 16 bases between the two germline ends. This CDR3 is CASSRISDEQYF. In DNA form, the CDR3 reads TGTGCCTCCTCCAGGATATCGGACGAGCAGTACTTC.

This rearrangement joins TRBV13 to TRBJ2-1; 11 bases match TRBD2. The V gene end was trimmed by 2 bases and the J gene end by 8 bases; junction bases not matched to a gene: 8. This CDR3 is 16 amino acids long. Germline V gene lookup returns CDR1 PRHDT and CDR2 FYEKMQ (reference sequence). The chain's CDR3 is CASSLITSGSIDEQFF. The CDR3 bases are TGTGCCAGCAGCTTAATTACTAGCGGGAGTATAGATGAGCAGTTCTTC. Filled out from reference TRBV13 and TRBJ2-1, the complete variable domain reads AAGVIQSPRHLIKEKRETATLKCYPIPRHDTVYWYQQGPGQDPQFLISFYEKMQSDKGSIPDRFSAQQFSDYHSELNMSSLELGDSALYFCASSLITSGSIDEQFFGPGTRLTVL.

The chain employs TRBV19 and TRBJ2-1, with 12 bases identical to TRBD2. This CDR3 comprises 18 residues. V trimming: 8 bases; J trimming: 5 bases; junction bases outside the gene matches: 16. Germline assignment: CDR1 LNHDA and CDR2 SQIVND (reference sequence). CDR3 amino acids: CASRHVGTSGFRHNEQFF. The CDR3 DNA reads TGTGCCAGTCGTCACGTGGGGACTAGCGGGTTTAGGCACAATGAGCAGTTCTTC.

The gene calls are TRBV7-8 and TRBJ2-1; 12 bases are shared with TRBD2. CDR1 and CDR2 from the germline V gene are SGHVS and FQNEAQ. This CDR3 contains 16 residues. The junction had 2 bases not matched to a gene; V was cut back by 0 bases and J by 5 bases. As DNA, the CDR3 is TGTGCCAGCAGCTTAGCCCTAGCGGGAGGGAACAATGAGCAGTTCTTC. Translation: CASSLALAGGNNEQFF. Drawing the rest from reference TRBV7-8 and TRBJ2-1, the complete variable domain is GAGVSQSPRYKVAKRGQDVALRCDPISGHVSLFWYQQALGQGPEFLTYFQNEAQLDKSGLPSDRFFAERPEGSVSTLKIQRTQQEDSAVYLCASSLALAGGNNEQFFGPGTRLTVL.

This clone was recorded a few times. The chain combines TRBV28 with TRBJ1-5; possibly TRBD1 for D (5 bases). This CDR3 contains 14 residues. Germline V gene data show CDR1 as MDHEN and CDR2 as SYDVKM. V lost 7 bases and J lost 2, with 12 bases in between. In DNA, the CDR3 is TGTGCCAGCACGGCGAGAGGGGGCAATCAGCCCCAGCATTTT. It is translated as CASTARGGNQPQHF.

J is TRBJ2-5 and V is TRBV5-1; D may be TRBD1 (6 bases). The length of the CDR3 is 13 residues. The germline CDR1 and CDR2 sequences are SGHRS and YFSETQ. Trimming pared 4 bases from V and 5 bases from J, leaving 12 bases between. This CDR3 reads CASSQGSYETQYF. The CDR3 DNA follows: TGCGCCAGCAGCCAGGGGTCGTATGAGACCCAGTACTTC.

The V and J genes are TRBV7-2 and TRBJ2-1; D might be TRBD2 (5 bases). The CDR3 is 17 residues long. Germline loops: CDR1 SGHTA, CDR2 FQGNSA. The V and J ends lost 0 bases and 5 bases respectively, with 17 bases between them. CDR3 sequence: CASSLAREGQWDNEQFF. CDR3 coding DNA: TGTGCCAGCAGCTTAGCGCGAGAGGGCCAGTGGGACAATGAGCAGTTCTTC.

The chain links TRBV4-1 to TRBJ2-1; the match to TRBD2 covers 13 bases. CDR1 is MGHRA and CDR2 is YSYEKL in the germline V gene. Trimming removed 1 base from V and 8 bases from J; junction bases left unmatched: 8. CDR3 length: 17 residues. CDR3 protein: CASSQGLAGGRGHEQFF. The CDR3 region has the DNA TGCGCCAGCAGCCAAGGACTAGCGGGAGGTAGAGGGCATGAGCAGTTCTTC.

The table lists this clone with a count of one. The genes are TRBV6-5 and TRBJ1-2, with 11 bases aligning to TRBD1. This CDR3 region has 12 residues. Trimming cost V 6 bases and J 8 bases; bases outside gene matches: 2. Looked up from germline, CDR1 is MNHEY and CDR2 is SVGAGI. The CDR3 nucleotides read TGTGCCAGCAGATGGACAGGGGGCGGCTACACCTTC. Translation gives CASRWTGGGYTF.

The CDR3 DNA is TGCGCCAGCGGGCTAGAGAGTGGGTGGGGTGAGCAGTTCTTC. Translating it yields CASGLESGWGEQFF. This sequence joins TRBV4-1 and TRBJ2-1; D unclear. Trimming stripped 8 bases from V and 9 bases from J, with 20 bases between. Germline CDR1 reads MGHRA; CDR2 reads YSYEKL. CDR3 length: 14 residues.

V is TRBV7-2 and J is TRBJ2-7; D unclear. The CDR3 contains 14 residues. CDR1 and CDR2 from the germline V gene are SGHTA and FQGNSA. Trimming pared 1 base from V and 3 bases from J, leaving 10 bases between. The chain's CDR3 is CASSLEGRFYEQYF. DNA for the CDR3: TGTGCCAGCAGCTTAGAGGGCCGGTTCTACGAGCAGTACTTC.

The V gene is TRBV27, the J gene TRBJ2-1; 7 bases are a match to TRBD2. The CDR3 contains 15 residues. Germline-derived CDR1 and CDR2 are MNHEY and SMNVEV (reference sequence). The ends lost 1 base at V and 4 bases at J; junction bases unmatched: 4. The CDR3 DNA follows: TGTGCCAGCAGTTTATATAGCGGGTTGTACAATGAGCAGTTCTTC. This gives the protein CASSLYSGLYNEQFF.

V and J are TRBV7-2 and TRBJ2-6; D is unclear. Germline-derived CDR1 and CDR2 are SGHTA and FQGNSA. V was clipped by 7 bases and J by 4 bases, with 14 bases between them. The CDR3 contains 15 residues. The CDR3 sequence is CASTKGSPGANVLTF. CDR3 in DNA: TGTGCCAGCACCAAAGGTAGCCCGGGGGCCAACGTCCTGACTTTC.

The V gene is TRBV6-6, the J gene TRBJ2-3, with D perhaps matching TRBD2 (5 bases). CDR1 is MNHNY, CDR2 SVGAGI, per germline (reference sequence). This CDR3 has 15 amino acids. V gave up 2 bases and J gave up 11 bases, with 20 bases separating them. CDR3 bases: TGTGCCAGCAGTTACGGGTCCGCGGGCGACCTGGGGCAGTATTTT. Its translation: CASSYGSAGDLGQYF.

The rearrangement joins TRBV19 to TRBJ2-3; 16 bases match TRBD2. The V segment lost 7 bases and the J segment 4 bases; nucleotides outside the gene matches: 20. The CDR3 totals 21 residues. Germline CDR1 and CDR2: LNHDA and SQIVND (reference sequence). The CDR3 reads CASNLSPGLAGGPSPPDTQYF. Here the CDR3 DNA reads TGTGCCAGTAATCTCTCTCCGGGACTAGCGGGAGGGCCATCCCCGCCAGATACGCAGTATTTT. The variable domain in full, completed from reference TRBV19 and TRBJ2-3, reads DGGITQSPKYLFRKEGQNVTLSCEQNLNHDAMYWYRQDPGQGLRLIYYSQIVNDFQKGDIAEGYSVSREKKESFPLTVTSAQKNPTAFYLCASNLSPGLAGGPSPPDTQYFGPGTRLTVL.

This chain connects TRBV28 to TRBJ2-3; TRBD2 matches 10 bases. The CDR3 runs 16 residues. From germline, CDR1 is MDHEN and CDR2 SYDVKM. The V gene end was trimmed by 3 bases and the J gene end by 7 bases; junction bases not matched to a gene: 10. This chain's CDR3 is CASSLTAGGPINTQYF. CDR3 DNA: TGTGCCAGCAGTTTGACAGCGGGAGGGCCGATAAATACGCAGTATTTT.

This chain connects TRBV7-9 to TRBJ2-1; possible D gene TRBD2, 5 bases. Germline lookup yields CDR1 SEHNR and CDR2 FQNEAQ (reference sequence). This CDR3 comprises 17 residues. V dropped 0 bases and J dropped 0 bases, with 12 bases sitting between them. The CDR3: CASSLATLEGSYNEQFF. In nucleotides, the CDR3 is TGTGCCAGCAGCTTAGCCACGCTCGAGGGCTCCTACAATGAGCAGTTCTTC.

This CDR3 is CASSFGGIRQPQHF. The CDR3 nucleotides are TGTGCCAGCAGTTTTGGGGGGATCCGACAGCCCCAGCATTTT. The rearrangement joins TRBV28 to TRBJ1-5, with D perhaps matching TRBD1 (5 bases). V shed 3 bases and J shed 7 bases, with 13 bases lying between them. Germline values: CDR1 MDHEN, CDR2 SYDVKM. The CDR3 has 14 residues.

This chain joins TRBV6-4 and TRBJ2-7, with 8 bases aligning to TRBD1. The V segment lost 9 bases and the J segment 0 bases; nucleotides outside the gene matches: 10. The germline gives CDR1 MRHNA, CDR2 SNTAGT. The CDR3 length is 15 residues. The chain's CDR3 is CARSDRDRHSYEQYF. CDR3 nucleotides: TGTGCCAGGAGCGACCGGGACAGGCACTCCTACGAGCAGTACTTC.

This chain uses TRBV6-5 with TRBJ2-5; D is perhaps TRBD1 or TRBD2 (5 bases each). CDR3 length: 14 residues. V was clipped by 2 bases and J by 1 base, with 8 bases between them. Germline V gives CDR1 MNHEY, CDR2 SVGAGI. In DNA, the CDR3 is TGTGCCAGCAGTTACCCAGGGACCCAAGAGACCCAGTACTTC. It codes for CASSYPGTQETQYF.

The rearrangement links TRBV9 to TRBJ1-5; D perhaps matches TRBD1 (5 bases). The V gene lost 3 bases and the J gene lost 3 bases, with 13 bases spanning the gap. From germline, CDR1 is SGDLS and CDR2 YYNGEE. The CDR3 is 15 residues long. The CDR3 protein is CASSAAGNPNQPQHF. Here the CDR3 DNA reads TGTGCCAGCAGCGCCGCAGGGAACCCCAATCAGCCCCAGCATTTT.